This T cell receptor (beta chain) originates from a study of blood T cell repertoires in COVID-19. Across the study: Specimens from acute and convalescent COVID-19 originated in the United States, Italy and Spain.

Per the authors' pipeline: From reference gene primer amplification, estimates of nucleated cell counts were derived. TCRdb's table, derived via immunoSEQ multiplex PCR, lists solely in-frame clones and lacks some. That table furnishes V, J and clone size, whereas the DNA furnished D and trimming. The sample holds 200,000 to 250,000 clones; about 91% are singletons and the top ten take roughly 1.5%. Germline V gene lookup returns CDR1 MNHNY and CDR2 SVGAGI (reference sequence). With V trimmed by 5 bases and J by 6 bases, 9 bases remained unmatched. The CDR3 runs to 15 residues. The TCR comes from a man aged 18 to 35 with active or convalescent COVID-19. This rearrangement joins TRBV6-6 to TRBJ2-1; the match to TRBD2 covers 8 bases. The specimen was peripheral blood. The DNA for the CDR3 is TGTGCCAGCAGTGGACGAAGCGGGAGCCTCAATGAGCAGTTCTTC. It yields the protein CASSGRSGSLNEQFF.